These 17 T cell receptor beta chains originate from one sample sequenced in a study of regulatory dendritic cells for organ transplantation. The assay was immunoSEQ multiplex PCR, and TCRdb's table has in-frame clones only and misses some. The data contain fewer than 25,000 clones, 74% of them singletons. The sequencing sample was made of memory CD4+ T cells from blood. This sample's subset: CD45RO+ memory T cells. These receptors were taken from a human donor in good health.

This chain connects TRBV9 to TRBJ2-1; TRBD2 might be the D (7 bases). CDR1 and CDR2 from the germline V gene are SGDLS and YYNGEE. The V gene lost 0 bases and the J gene lost 8 bases, with 27 bases spanning the gap. This CDR3 spans 19 amino acids. As DNA, the CDR3 is TGTGCCAGCAGCGTAGCCGTCTCTGGCGGGGGCTCGTTCGTATATGAGCAGTTCTTC. Amino acids: CASSVAVSGGGSFVYEQFF.

The J gene is TRBJ1-1, the V gene TRBV7-9, with TRBD1 as a possible D gene (5 bases). The CDR3 spans 13 residues. Deletions cut 8 bases from V and 3 bases from J, with 13 bases between. Per germline, CDR1 SEHNR and CDR2 FQNEAQ (reference sequence). Here the CDR3 reads CASQRTRDTEAFF. CDR3 DNA: TGTGCCAGCCAACGTACCAGGGACACTGAAGCTTTCTTT.

The table lists this clone with a count of one. CDR3 DNA sequence: TGTGCCAGCAGCTTAGGGCGGGTGGACCATAATTCACCCCTCCACTTT. Residues: CASSLGRVDHNSPLHF. The chain uses TRBV7-8 and TRBJ1-6; D call uncertain. Germline V gene lookup returns CDR1 SGHVS and CDR2 FQNEAQ. Trimming took off 1 base at V and 5 bases at J, with 12 bases between the two ends. CDR3 length: 16 amino acids.

This rearrangement joins TRBV6-1 to TRBJ1-5; D gene ambiguous. Germline loops: CDR1 MNHNS, CDR2 SASEGT. The length of the CDR3 is 15 residues. Trimming took 5 bases from V and 0 from J, leaving 11 bases between them. This CDR3 is CASSFGVDSNQPQHF. The DNA for the CDR3 is TGTGCCAGCAGTTTCGGAGTGGATAGCAATCAGCCCCAGCATTTT.

This clone was observed a single time. V gene TRBV7-2 combines with J gene TRBJ2-2; possible D gene TRBD2, 5 bases. V was shortened by 7 bases and J by 4 bases, with 10 bases between the two germline ends. Germline lookup yields CDR1 SGHTA and CDR2 FQGNSA. CDR3 size: 13 residues. CDR3: CASTYGGTGELFF. The CDR3, as DNA: TGTGCCAGCACCTACGGAGGCACCGGGGAGCTGTTTTTT. Looking up the rest from reference TRBV7-2 and TRBJ2-2 gives the full variable domain: GAGVSQSPSNKVTEKGKDVELRCDPISGHTALYWYRQSLGQGLEFLIYFQGNSAPDKSGLPSDRFSAERTGGSVSTLTIQRTQQEDSAVYLCASTYGGTGELFFGEGSRLTVL.

This chain uses TRBV6-1 with TRBJ1-1; perhaps TRBD1 as D (5 bases). The length of the CDR3 is 18 residues. Germline V lookup: CDR1 MNHNS, CDR2 SASEGT. V lost 0 bases to trimming and J lost 2 bases, with 19 bases between them. The CDR3 DNA is TGTGCCAGCAGTGAAGCGCTTCATTTGGGACTTAGAAACACTGAAGCTTTCTTT. It specifies CASSEALHLGLRNTEAFF.

This clone was seen just once. V and J are TRBV19 and TRBJ1-2; no clear D gene. The CDR3 is 14 residues long. CDR1 LNHDA and CDR2 SQIVND come from the germline V gene (reference sequence). The V gene lost 5 bases and the J gene lost 8 bases, with 18 bases spanning the gap. The CDR3 DNA is TGTGCCAGTAGTGCCAAAACCGAGCGTGGAGGCTACACCTTC. Translating gives CASSAKTERGGYTF.

The rearrangement uses TRBV4-2 and TRBJ2-1; maybe TRBD2 (5 bases). The CDR3 runs 14 residues. The germline V and J ends were trimmed by 5 bases and 12 bases, with 20 bases remaining between them. Germline-derived CDR1 and CDR2 are LGHNA and YNFKEQ. The CDR3 DNA is TGTGCCAGCAGCTCGCCTCGGGATATTTTCGGGCAGTTCTTC. Protein product: CASSSPRDIFGQFF.

The V gene is TRBV19, the J gene TRBJ2-7, with unresolved D. CDR3 length: 12 amino acids. Germline V gene sequence: CDR1 LNHDA, CDR2 SQIVND (reference sequence). V gave up 1 base and J gave up 2 bases, with 3 bases separating them. Here the CDR3 reads CASSIGTYEQYF. CDR3 DNA sequence: TGTGCCAGTAGTATAGGTACCTACGAGCAGTACTTC.

The chain links TRBV14 to TRBJ1-3; the D is unclear. The CDR3 runs 15 residues. V was clipped by 2 bases and J by 0 bases, with 8 bases between them. Germline V gene sequence: CDR1 SGHDN, CDR2 FVKESK. CDR3 bases: TGTGCCAGCAGCCAATCCGTTAGCTCTGGAAACACCATATATTTT. It is translated as CASSQSVSSGNTIYF.

The rearrangement joins TRBV4-3 to TRBJ2-7; TRBD1 might be the D (5 bases). Trimming left V 0 bases short and J 5 bases short, with 26 bases between. This CDR3 has 19 amino acids. Per germline, CDR1 LGHNA and CDR2 YSLEER. CDR3 in amino acids: CASSQEFDLPPGMGNEQYF. The CDR3 DNA is TGCGCCAGCAGCCAAGAGTTCGACCTCCCGCCAGGGATGGGAAACGAGCAGTACTTC.

The gene calls are TRBV11-2 and TRBJ1-4, with unresolved D. CDR3 size: 12 residues. The germline CDR1 and CDR2 sequences are SGHAT and FQNNGV. V lost 5 bases and J 6 bases, leaving 7 bases between the germline ends. The CDR3, as DNA: TGTGCCAGCAGCCCAGAGGATGAAAAACTGTTTTTT. Translating it yields CASSPEDEKLFF.

The rearrangement links TRBV2 to TRBJ2-2; 16 positions agree with TRBD2. V lost 6 bases and J lost 5; bases outside the gene matches: 9. The CDR3 is 18 residues long. Per the germline V gene, CDR1 is SNHLY and CDR2 is FYNNEI. The CDR3 loop is CASRTGTSGGAETGELFF. CDR3 sequence (DNA): TGTGCCAGCAGGACAGGGACTAGCGGGGGGGCGGAAACCGGGGAGCTGTTTTTT.

This clone appeared a few times. The chain employs TRBV5-8 and TRBJ1-2; 8 bases align to TRBD1. In germline, CDR1 is SGHTS, CDR2 YDEGEE. There are 14 residues in the CDR3. The ends lost 0 bases at V and 9 bases at J; junction bases unmatched: 7. The CDR3 bases are TGTGCCAGCAGCTTGGGGCAGGGGGCTGATCGCTACACCTTC. This gives the protein CASSLGQGADRYTF.

This sequence joins TRBV5-8 and TRBJ2-7; 11 nucleotides align to TRBD1. The germline gives CDR1 SGHTS, CDR2 YDEGEE. The CDR3 consists of 15 residues. V gave up 4 bases and J gave up 6 bases; unmatched junction bases: 9. The CDR3 nucleotides are TGTGCCAGCAGCCCCCGGACAGGGGGCGAGACCGAGCAGTACTTC. As protein: CASSPRTGGETEQYF.

The chain joins TRBV6-6 to TRBJ2-7; 8 nucleotides align to TRBD2. Germline lookup yields CDR1 MNHNY and CDR2 SVGAGI (reference sequence). The CDR3 contains 16 residues. V shed 0 bases, J shed 0 bases, and the junction held 4 bases outside the gene matches. The CDR3 protein is CASSYSGGGPSYEQYF. The CDR3 bases are TGTGCCAGCAGTTACTCGGGCGGGGGGCCCTCCTACGAGCAGTACTTC.

The rearrangement joins TRBV7-2 to TRBJ1-4, with D possibly matching TRBD1 (5 bases). The CDR3 sequence is 15 residues long. Trimming removed 5 bases at V and 4 bases at J, with 14 bases between. From germline, CDR1 is SGHTA and CDR2 FQGNSA. The CDR3 DNA follows: TGTGCCAGCAGCCCCTACCAGGGTGGTAATGAAAAACTGTTTTTT. Translation: CASSPYQGGNEKLFF.